What follows are 22 T cell receptor beta chains derived from one specimen sequenced in a study of technical replicates of blood from a few donors. Produced via immunoSEQ multiplex PCR; TCRdb's table is partial and in-frame only. This table has 60,000 to 90,000 clones, more than 85% appearing once. Material: T cells isolated from PBMCs. These receptors all stem from a human donor in good health.

CDR3 region: CASSQGGGNTIYF. CDR3 DNA sequence: TGTGCCAGCAGTCAAGGGGGTGGAAACACCATATATTTT. The chain couples TRBV5-4 to TRBJ1-3, with D maybe TRBD1 (6 bases). CDR1 is SGHNT and CDR2 is YYREEE in the germline V gene (reference sequence). The CDR3 runs 13 residues. With 5 bases removed from V and 3 bases from J, the gap between germline ends came to 9 bases. Full variable domain (rest looked up from reference TRBV5-4 and TRBJ1-3): ETGVTQSPTHLIKTRGQQVTLRCSSQSGHNTVSWYQQALGQGPQFIFQYYREEENGRGNFPPRFSGLQFPNYSSELNVNALELDDSALYLCASSQGGGNTIYFGEGSWLTVV.

The chain joins TRBV9 to TRBJ2-3; tentative D call: TRBD2 (5 bases). Germline V gene sequence: CDR1 SGDLS, CDR2 YYNGEE. Between the trimmed V and J ends, which lost 5 bases and 6 bases, there was a span of 13 bases. This CDR3 has 13 residues. Here the CDR3 reads CASRKRGGDTQYF. CDR3 nucleotides: TGTGCCAGCAGGAAACGGGGTGGGGATACGCAGTATTTT.

The chain carries TRBV5-6 and TRBJ2-3; 9 bases align to TRBD2. Trimming at V came to 2 bases and at J to 4 bases, leaving 5 bases not matched to a gene. The CDR3 consists of 15 residues. CDR1 is SGHDT, CDR2 YYEEEE, per germline. The CDR3 nucleotides are TGTGCCAGCAGCTTTTTAGCGGGAGAGCCAGATACGCAGTATTTT. As protein: CASSFLAGEPDTQYF.

The chain joins TRBV19 to TRBJ1-4; D gene uncertain. Germline CDR1 and CDR2: LNHDA and SQIVND (reference sequence). The V gene lost 3 bases and the J gene lost 6 bases, with 8 bases spanning the gap. This CDR3 spans 13 amino acids. Here the CDR3 reads CASSITGDEKLFF. The CDR3 nucleotides read TGTGCCAGTAGTATCACCGGGGATGAAAAACTGTTTTTT.

The chain carries TRBV29-1 and TRBJ2-7, with TRBD2 identical over 8 bases. The germline CDR1 and CDR2 sequences are SQVTM and ANQGSEA. This CDR3 contains 13 residues. Germline trimming cut 4 bases from V and 5 bases from J; bases unmatched to any gene: 7. CDR3 sequence (DNA): TGCAGCGTTGTTGCCAGCGGGAGTCACGAGCAGTACTTC. This translates into CSVVASGSHEQYF.

This chain uses TRBV10-3 with TRBJ2-1, with 7 positions matching TRBD2. This CDR3 spans 15 amino acids. Trimming at V came to 6 bases and at J to 0 bases, leaving 5 bases not matched to a gene. Germline V gene data show CDR1 as ENHRY and CDR2 as SYGVKD. This CDR3 reads CAIRAGTTSYNEQFF. The DNA of the CDR3 is TGTGCCATCAGGGCCGGGACTACCTCCTACAATGAGCAGTTCTTC.

The chain links TRBV29-1 to TRBJ2-7, with 9 bases aligning to TRBD1. From germline, CDR1 is SQVTM and CDR2 ANQGSEA. Trimming took 3 bases from V and 7 from J; bases not matched to a gene: 7. The CDR3 sequence is 13 residues long. The CDR3 region has the DNA TGCAGCGTTGAGACAGGGGGAATGGGTGAGCAGTACTTC. Translation gives CSVETGGMGEQYF.

A single count supports this clone. The V gene is TRBV5-4, the J gene TRBJ2-5; D is unresolved. Trimming took 4 bases from V and 3 from J, leaving 10 bases between them. The V gene's germline CDR1 is SGHNT and CDR2 YYREEE (reference sequence). This CDR3 region has 13 residues. This chain's CDR3 is CASSRAPKETQYF. In DNA, the CDR3 is TGTGCCAGCAGCCGCGCCCCGAAAGAGACCCAGTACTTC.

This chain joins TRBV29-1 and TRBJ2-5; 13 positions match TRBD2. The trim removed 3 bases at V and 0 bases at J, leaving 7 bases unmatched. Germline loops: CDR1 SQVTM, CDR2 ANQGSEA. The CDR3 loop spans 17 amino acids. CDR3 DNA: TGCAGCGTTGAGAGACTAGCGGGAGGCCCCCACCAAGAGACCCAGTACTTC. Its protein is CSVERLAGGPHQETQYF.

This clone was seen more than once but under ten times. The chain employs TRBV4-1 and TRBJ1-1; no reliable D call. Germline CDR1 is MGHRA and CDR2 is YSYEKL. The CDR3 extends over 15 amino acids. V was clipped by 3 bases and J by 0 bases, with 11 bases between them. For the CDR3, the DNA is TGCGCCAGCAGCCAGGAGACGAAACTGAACACTGAAGCTTTCTTT. Translation: CASSQETKLNTEAFF.

This chain uses TRBV11-3 with TRBJ2-5; TRBD1 matches 7 bases. CDR1 SGHNT and CDR2 YENEEA come from the germline V gene. V shed 5 bases and J 1 base; nucleotides not matched to a gene: 4. The CDR3 extends over 14 amino acids. The CDR3 is CASSPGDSQETQYF. The CDR3 DNA reads TGTGCCAGCAGCCCCGGGGACAGCCAAGAGACCCAGTACTTC. The full variable domain, in which reference TRBV11-3 and TRBJ2-5 provide the parts outside the CDR3, is EAGVVQSPRYKIIEKKQPVAFWCNPISGHNTLYWYLQNLGQGPELLIRYENEEAVDDSQLPKDRFSAERLKGVDSTLKIQPAELGDSAVYLCASSPGDSQETQYFGPGTRLLVL.

The rearrangement links TRBV5-1 to TRBJ1-1; D gene uncertain. Looked up from germline, CDR1 is SGHRS and CDR2 is YFSETQ. This CDR3 is built from 15 residues. V lost 2 bases, J lost 1 base, and 12 bases lay in between. The CDR3 loop is CASSFSAGTNTEAFF. The CDR3 DNA reads TGCGCCAGCAGCTTTTCGGCAGGCACGAACACTGAAGCTTTCTTT.

V is TRBV11-2 and J is TRBJ1-1; D unclear. CDR3 length: 15 residues. V lost 1 base and J lost 0, with 9 bases in between. The germline CDR1 and CDR2 sequences are SGHAT and FQNNGV. CDR3 coding DNA: TGTGCCAGCAGCTTAGTGGGCCGATTGAACACTGAAGCTTTCTTT. Translating gives CASSLVGRLNTEAFF.

V gene TRBV9 combines with J gene TRBJ2-1, with D possibly TRBD1 on 7 matching bases. CDR3 length: 15 residues. V lost 4 bases, J lost 5 bases, and 16 bases lay in between. CDR1 is SGDLS, CDR2 YYNGEE, per germline. The CDR3 sequence: CASSRGWGTDNEQFF. The CDR3 region has the DNA TGTGCCAGCAGCCGGGGGTGGGGGACAGACAATGAGCAGTTCTTC. The full variable domain, in which reference TRBV9 and TRBJ2-1 provide the parts outside the CDR3, is DSGVTQTPKHLITATGQRVTLRCSPRSGDLSVYWYQQSLDQGLQFLIQYYNGEERAKGNILERFSAQQFPDLHSELNLSSLELGDSALYFCASSRGWGTDNEQFFGPGTRLTVL.

The gene calls are TRBV9 and TRBJ1-5; the D gene is possibly TRBD1 (5 bases). V was clipped by 3 bases and J by 2 bases, with 9 bases between them. Germline CDR1 reads SGDLS; CDR2 reads YYNGEE. The length of the CDR3 is 14 residues. CDR3 coding DNA: TGTGCCAGCAGCGAGGGGCCAGGCAATCAGCCCCAGCATTTT. Protein product: CASSEGPGNQPQHF.

The chain has TRBV11-2 and TRBJ1-2; D uncertain. Trimming took 1 base from V and 0 from J, leaving 9 bases between them. CDR3 length equals 15 residues. Per the germline V gene, CDR1 is SGHAT and CDR2 is FQNNGV. The CDR3 protein is CASSLGLSANYGYTF. The CDR3 DNA sequence: TGTGCCAGCAGCTTAGGACTCTCAGCTAACTATGGCTACACCTTC.

The chain couples TRBV5-4 to TRBJ2-1; D perhaps matches TRBD1 (5 bases). Germline V gene data show CDR1 as SGHNT and CDR2 as YYREEE (reference sequence). Trimming stripped 1 base from V and 5 bases from J, with 13 bases between. The length of the CDR3 is 15 residues. This chain's CDR3 is CASSLSRGLDNEQFF. CDR3 coding DNA: TGTGCCAGCAGCTTGTCAAGGGGCCTTGACAATGAGCAGTTCTTC.

The chain combines TRBV28 with TRBJ1-4; D gene uncertain. The CDR3 consists of 13 residues. The V gene's germline CDR1 is MDHEN and CDR2 SYDVKM. With 6 bases removed from V and 8 bases from J, the gap between germline ends came to 13 bases. DNA of the CDR3: TGTGCCAGCAGACCCCCCCCGGGGGAAAAACTGTTTTTT. Translated, it gives CASRPPPGEKLFF.

V is TRBV30 and J is TRBJ2-7; D might be TRBD2 (5 bases). This CDR3 comprises 13 residues. The germline V and J ends were trimmed by 4 bases and 0 bases, with 10 bases remaining between them. Germline V lookup: CDR1 GTSNPN, CDR2 SVGIG (reference sequence). Here the CDR3 DNA reads TGTGCCTGGAACTCCGGAGGCTCCTACGAGCAGTACTTC. This sequence encodes CAWNSGGSYEQYF.

CDR3: CASSVERLAGGKVGDEQFF. In nucleotides, the CDR3 is TGTGCCAGCAGCGTAGAACGTCTAGCGGGAGGGAAAGTAGGAGATGAGCAGTTCTTC. The chain couples TRBV9 to TRBJ2-1, with TRBD2 identical over 12 bases. CDR1 is SGDLS, CDR2 YYNGEE, per germline. There are 19 residues in the CDR3. V lost 0 bases to trimming and J lost 8 bases; unmatched junction nucleotides: 15.

V gene TRBV29-1 combines with J gene TRBJ2-7; possibly TRBD2 for D (7 bases). The CDR3 consists of 15 residues. Trimming removed 1 base from V and 3 bases from J, with 16 bases in between. Germline CDR1 is SQVTM and CDR2 is ANQGSEA. The CDR3 nucleotides read TGCAGCGTTGAAGGGTTGAGGGGGGGCGTCTACGAGCAGTACTTC. It codes for CSVEGLRGGVYEQYF.

The chain joins TRBV21-1 to TRBJ2-1; no check of the table's D call, TRBD2, against the DNA was made. TRBV21-1 is termed a pseudogene. The CDR3 is 14 amino acids. CDR3 sequence reads: CASSKDPRRGEQFF. The CDR3 bases are TGTGCCAGCAGCAAAGACCCTAGGAGGGGTGAGCAGTTCTTC.